One and the same sample provided the 5 T cell receptor beta chains below, sequenced in a study of blood T cell repertoires in COVID-19 (dated by TCRdb to the early 2020s). Library prep was done by the immunoSEQ multiplex PCR assay. TCRdb retrieved this table from immuneACCESS and kept in-frame rearrangements only. Not all clones are present; in checked studies, unresolved V genes account for under half, and no reason is known for the remainder. The sample yields under 150,000 clones; about 87% were counted once. The ten largest clones represent roughly 3.9% of the sample. Sequences were obtained from PBMCs or T cells enriched from blood (not recorded which). The receptor set was obtained from a man aged 45 to 65 in a cohort exposed to, infected with or recovered from COVID-19 (not recorded which).

This clone was recorded a few times. The gene calls are TRBV19 and TRBJ1-6; a weak D match, TRBD1 (5 bases). CDR3 length equals 15 residues. The V gene's germline CDR1 is LNHDA and CDR2 SQIVND (reference sequence). V was pared by 5 bases and J by 7 bases, with 15 bases between. The CDR3 sequence: CASSGPAGGNSPLHF. The DNA for the CDR3 is TGTGCCAGTAGTGGGCCAGCTGGGGGGAATTCACCCCTCCACTTT.

This clone was seen once. The chain links TRBV28 to TRBJ2-1; 9 bases map to TRBD2. The CDR3 is made up of 14 amino acids. CDR1 and CDR2 (germline): MDHEN, SYDVKM. The V gene end was trimmed by 6 bases and the J gene end by 1 base; junction bases not matched to a gene: 1. CDR3 sequence reads: CASSTSGSYNEQFF. The DNA of the CDR3 is TGTGCCAGCAGCACTAGCGGGTCCTACAATGAGCAGTTCTTC.

The rearrangement uses TRBV7-9 and TRBJ2-7, with 9 bases lining up with TRBD2. Trimming at V came to 0 bases and at J to 6 bases, leaving 9 bases not matched to a gene. The CDR3 loop spans 16 amino acids. Germline CDR1 is SEHNR and CDR2 is FQNEAQ (reference sequence). The CDR3 loop reads CASSLASASGKGEQYF. DNA for the CDR3: TGTGCCAGCAGCTTAGCGTCGGCTAGCGGGAAGGGCGAGCAGTACTTC.

The rearrangement uses TRBV6-5 and TRBJ2-7; 8 positions agree with TRBD2. Germline lookup yields CDR1 MNHEY and CDR2 SVGAGI. The CDR3 is 15 residues long. The V gene end was trimmed by 4 bases and the J gene end by 2 bases; junction bases not matched to a gene: 7. Written as DNA, the CDR3 is TGTGCCAGCAGTTCCCTAGCGGGTCATACCTACGAGCAGTACTTC. The encoded protein is CASSSLAGHTYEQYF.

DNA for the CDR3: TGTGCCAGCAGCCGTGCAGATACGCAGTATTTT. Amino acids: CASSRADTQYF. The genes are TRBV7-9 and TRBJ2-3; no firm D call. The V end lost 5 bases, the J end lost 4 bases, and 4 bases lay between the germline ends. Germline CDR1 reads SEHNR; CDR2 reads FQNEAQ (reference sequence). The CDR3 totals 11 residues. The whole variable domain, filled in from reference TRBV7-9 and TRBJ2-3, reads DTGVSQNPRHKITKRGQNVTFRCDPISEHNRLYWYRQTLGQGPEFLTYFQNEAQLEKSRLLSDRFSAERPKGSFSTLEIQRTEQGDSAMYLCASSRADTQYFGPGTRLTVL.